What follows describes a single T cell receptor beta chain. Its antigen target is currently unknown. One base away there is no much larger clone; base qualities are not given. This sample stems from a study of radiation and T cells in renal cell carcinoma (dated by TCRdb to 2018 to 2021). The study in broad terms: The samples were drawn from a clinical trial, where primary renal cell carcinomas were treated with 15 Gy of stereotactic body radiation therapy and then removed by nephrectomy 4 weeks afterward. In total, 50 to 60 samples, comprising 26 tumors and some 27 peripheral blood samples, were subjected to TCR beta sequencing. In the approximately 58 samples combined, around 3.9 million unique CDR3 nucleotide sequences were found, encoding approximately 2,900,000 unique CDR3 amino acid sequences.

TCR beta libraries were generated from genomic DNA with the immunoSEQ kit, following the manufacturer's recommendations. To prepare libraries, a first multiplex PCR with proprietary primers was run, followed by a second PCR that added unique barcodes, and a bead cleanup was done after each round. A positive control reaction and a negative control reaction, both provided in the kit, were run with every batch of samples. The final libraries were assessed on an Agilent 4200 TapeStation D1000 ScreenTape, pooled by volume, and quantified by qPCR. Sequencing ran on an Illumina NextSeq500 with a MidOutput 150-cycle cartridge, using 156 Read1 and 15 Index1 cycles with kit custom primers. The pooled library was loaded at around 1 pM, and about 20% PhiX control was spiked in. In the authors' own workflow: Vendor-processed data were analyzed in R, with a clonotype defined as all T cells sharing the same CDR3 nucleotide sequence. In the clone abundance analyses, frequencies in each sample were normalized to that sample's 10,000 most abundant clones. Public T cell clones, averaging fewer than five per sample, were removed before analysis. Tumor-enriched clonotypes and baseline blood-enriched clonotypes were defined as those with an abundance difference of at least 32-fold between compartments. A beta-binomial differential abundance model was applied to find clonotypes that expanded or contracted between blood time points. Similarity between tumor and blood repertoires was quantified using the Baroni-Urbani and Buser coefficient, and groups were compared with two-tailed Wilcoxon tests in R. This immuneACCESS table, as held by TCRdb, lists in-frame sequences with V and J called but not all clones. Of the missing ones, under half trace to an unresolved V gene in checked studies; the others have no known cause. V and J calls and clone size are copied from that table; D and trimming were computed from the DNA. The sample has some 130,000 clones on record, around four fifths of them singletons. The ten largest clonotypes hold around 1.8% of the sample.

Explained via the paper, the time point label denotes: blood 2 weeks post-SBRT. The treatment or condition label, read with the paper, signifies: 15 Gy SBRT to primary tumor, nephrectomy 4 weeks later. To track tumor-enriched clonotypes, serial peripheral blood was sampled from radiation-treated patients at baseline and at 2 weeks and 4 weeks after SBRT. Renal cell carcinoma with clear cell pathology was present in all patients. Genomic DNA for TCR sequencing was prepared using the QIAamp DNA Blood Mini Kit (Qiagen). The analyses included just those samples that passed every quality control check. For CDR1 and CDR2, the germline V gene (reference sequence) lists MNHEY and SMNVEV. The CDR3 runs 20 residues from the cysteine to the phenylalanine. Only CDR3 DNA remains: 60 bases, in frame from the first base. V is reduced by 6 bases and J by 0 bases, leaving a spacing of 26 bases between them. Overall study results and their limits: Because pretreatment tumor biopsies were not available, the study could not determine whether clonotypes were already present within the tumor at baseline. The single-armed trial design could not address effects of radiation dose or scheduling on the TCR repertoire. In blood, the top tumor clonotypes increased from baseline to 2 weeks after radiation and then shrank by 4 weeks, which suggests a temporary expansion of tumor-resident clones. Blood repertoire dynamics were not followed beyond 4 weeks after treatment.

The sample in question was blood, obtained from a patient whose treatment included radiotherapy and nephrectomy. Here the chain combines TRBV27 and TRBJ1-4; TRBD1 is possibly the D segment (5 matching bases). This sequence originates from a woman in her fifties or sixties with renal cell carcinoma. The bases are TGTGCCAGCAGCCATGCATTAACCGGACATCCTGGGACAACTAATGAAAAACTGTTTTTT. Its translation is CASSHALTGHPGTTNEKLFF.